The 11 T cell receptor beta chains reported below all come from one sample, sequenced in a study of metastatic and nonmetastatic thyroid tumors. No patient received treatment before thyroid surgery. TCRdb redid the clone calls on the PCR reads using MiXCR. The repertoire consists of about 14,000 clones, with about 25% occurring once and the leading ten covering about 8%. Sequencing was carried out using blood. The origin of the receptors is a female donor with papillary thyroid cancer or a benign thyroid nodule (not recorded which). Some clones in this sample may be carry-over from other donors' samples.

DNA of the CDR3: TGTGCCAGCAGCCAGGGTTTGTCCCGGGGAAATTCACCCCTCCACTTT. This translates into CASSQGLSRGNSPLHF. J is TRBJ1-6 and V is TRBV11-2; possible D gene TRBD1, 5 bases. Trimming stripped 5 bases from V and 7 bases from J, with 18 bases between. This CDR3 region has 16 residues. In germline, CDR1 is SGHAT, CDR2 FQNNGV. The full variable domain, in which reference TRBV11-2 and TRBJ1-6 provide the parts outside the CDR3, is EAGVAQSPRYKIIEKRQSVAFWCNPISGHATLYWYQQILGQGPKLLIQFQNNGVVDDSQLPKDRFSAERLKGVDSTLKIQPAKLEDSAVYLCASSQGLSRGNSPLHFGNGTRLTVT.

By share, this clone ranks as medium-sized. The chain carries TRBV30 and TRBJ1-2; no definite D call. This CDR3 contains 13 residues. CDR1 and CDR2 from the germline V gene are GTSNPN and SVGIG (reference sequence). The V end was cut by 0 bases, the J end by 4 bases, with 9 bases between. The CDR3 coding sequence is TGTGCCTGGAGTGTAGGAACGGCCTATGGCTACACCTTC. The encoded protein is CAWSVGTAYGYTF. Together with reference TRBV30 and TRBJ1-2, the CDR3 gives the full variable domain: SQTIHQWPATLVQPVGSPLSLECTVEGTSNPNLYWYRQAAGRGLQLLFYSVGIGQISSEVPQNLSASRPQDRQFILSSKKLLLSDSGFYLCAWSVGTAYGYTFGSGTRLTVV.

The table lists this clone with a few counts. The chain has TRBV5-1 and TRBJ2-1; D remains unclear. In germline, CDR1 is SGHRS, CDR2 YFSETQ. Trimming shortened V by 0 bases and J by 8 bases, and 18 bases separated the two germline ends. The CDR3 totals 16 residues. CDR3 amino acids: CASSLEQQARSDEQFF. The DNA of the CDR3 is TGCGCCAGCAGCTTGGAGCAGCAGGCCAGGAGTGATGAGCAGTTCTTC.

By sample fraction, this clone is medium-sized. At the DNA level, this CDR3 is encoded by other sequences in the same sample as well. The rearrangement joins TRBV6-1 to TRBJ2-2, with D hard to call. This CDR3 region has 11 residues. Germline V lookup: CDR1 MNHNS, CDR2 SASEGT. The V and J ends lost 6 bases and 6 bases respectively, with 5 bases between them. CDR3: CASRGPGELFF. Here the CDR3 DNA reads TGTGCCAGCAGAGGACCCGGGGAGCTGTTTTTT.

This CDR3 reads CASSRFGTGSDGYTF. CDR3 DNA sequence: TGTGCCAGTAGTAGGTTTGGGACAGGGTCAGACGGCTACACCTTC. The gene calls are TRBV19 and TRBJ1-2, with TRBD1 identical over 9 bases. Germline trimming cut 4 bases from V and 8 bases from J; bases unmatched to any gene: 11. CDR1 is LNHDA and CDR2 is SQIVND in the germline V gene (reference sequence). The CDR3 spans 15 residues.

As concerns this clone: Other DNA sequences within the sample encode an identical CDR3. The chain links TRBV5-4 to TRBJ2-1; D possibly corresponds to TRBD1 (5 bases). The germline V gene has CDR1 SGHNT and CDR2 YYREEE (reference sequence). The V end was cut by 4 bases, the J end by 4 bases, with 15 bases between. This CDR3 has 15 amino acids. For the CDR3, the DNA is TGTGCCAGCAGCGCGGACACCATCGGGTACAATGAGCAGTTCTTC. Its translation is CASSADTIGYNEQFF.

This clone is classed as medium-sized. V gene TRBV20-1 combines with J gene TRBJ2-7, with TRBD2 identical over 8 bases. The trim removed 1 base at V and 6 bases at J, leaving 5 bases unmatched. Germline CDR1 reads DFQATT; CDR2 reads SNEGSKA (reference sequence). The CDR3 is made up of 13 amino acids. In DNA, the CDR3 is TGCAGTGCTAGAGCGGGACTAGTCGGCGAGCAGTACTTC. Encoded protein: CSARAGLVGEQYF.

On this clone: A read error is possible here, since a much larger clone lies one base away. The CDR3 loop is CTSTISNREPFF. The CDR3, as DNA: TGTACCAGCACGATTTCCAACAGGGAACCTTTCTTT. The J gene is TRBJ1-1, the V gene TRBV5-4; maybe TRBD1 (6 bases). CDR1 SGHNT and CDR2 YYREEE come from the germline V gene (reference sequence). CDR3 length: 12 amino acids.

This clone is deemed medium-sized. The gene calls are TRBV27 and TRBJ2-7; D perhaps matches TRBD2 (6 bases). V dropped 0 bases and J dropped 2 bases, with 11 bases sitting between them. The germline gives CDR1 MNHEY, CDR2 SMNVEV (reference sequence). There are 15 residues in the CDR3. DNA for the CDR3: TGTGCCAGCAGTTTATCACGGGAGCCAACCTACGAGCAGTACTTC. Translation gives CASSLSREPTYEQYF.

Regarding this clone: A read error may account for a junction end that differs from germline. J is TRBJ1-2 and V is TRBV20-1, with D uncertain. Germline V CDR1 and CDR2: DFQATT, SNEGSKA (reference sequence). The CDR3 has 13 residues. The CDR3 DNA is TGCAGTGCTAGTTATAGGTCTAACTATTGCTACACCTTC. Translated: CSASYRSNYCYTF.

This clone rates as medium-sized. This chain uses TRBV5-1 with TRBJ2-7; TRBD1 matches 10 bases. CDR3 length: 15 amino acids. The germline CDR1 and CDR2 sequences are SGHRS and YFSETQ. J lost 2 bases, V lost 0 bases, and 2 bases had no gene match. CDR3 DNA sequence: TGCGCCAGCAGCTTGGGCGGGACAGGGGCCTACGAGCAGTACTTC. Translation: CASSLGGTGAYEQYF.